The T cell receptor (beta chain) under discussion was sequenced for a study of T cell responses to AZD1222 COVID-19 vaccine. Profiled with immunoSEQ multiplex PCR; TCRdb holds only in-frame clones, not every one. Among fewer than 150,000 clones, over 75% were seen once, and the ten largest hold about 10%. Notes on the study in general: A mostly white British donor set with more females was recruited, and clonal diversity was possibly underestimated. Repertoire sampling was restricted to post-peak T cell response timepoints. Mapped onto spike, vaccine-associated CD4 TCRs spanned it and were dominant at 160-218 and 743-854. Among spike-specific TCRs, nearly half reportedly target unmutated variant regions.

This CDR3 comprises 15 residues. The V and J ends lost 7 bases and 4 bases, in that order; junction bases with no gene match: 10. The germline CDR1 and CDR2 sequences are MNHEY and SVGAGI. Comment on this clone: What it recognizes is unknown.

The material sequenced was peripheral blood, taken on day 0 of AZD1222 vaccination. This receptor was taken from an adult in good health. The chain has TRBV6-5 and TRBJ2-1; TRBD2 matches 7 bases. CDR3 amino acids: CASTKREGQYNEQFF. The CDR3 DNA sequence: TGTGCCAGCACCAAAAGGGAGGGGCAATACAATGAGCAGTTCTTC.